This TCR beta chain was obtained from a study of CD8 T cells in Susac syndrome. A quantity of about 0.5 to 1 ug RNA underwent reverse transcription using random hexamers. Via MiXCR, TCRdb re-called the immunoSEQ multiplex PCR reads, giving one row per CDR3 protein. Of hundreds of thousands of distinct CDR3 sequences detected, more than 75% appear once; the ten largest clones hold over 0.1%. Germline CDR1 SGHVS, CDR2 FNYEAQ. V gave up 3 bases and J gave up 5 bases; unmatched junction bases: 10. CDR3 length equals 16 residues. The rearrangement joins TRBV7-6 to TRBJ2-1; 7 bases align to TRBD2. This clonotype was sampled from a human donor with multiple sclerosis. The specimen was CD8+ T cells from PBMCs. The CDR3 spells CASSLLASGRNNEQFF. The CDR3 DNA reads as TGTGCCAGCAGCTTGTTGGCTAGCGGCCGAAACAATGAGCAGTTCTTC.